This T cell receptor beta chain appears in the sequencing data of a study of early T cells in non-severe SARS-CoV-2 infection. This clonotype was recorded many times. CDR3 size: 14 residues. V was trimmed by 4 bases and J by 6 bases, leaving 16 bases between them. Individual cDNA molecules were tagged with unique molecular identifiers. From the 5' RACE reads, TCRdb called clonotypes with MiXCR, one entry per CDR3 protein. The table shows about 46,000 distinct CDR3 sequences, with less than 6.5% occurring only once. Sequenced material: whole blood, taken at baseline. The sequence was obtained from an adult who was a healthcare worker with PCR-confirmed SARS-CoV-2 infection or an uninfected control (not recorded which). The genes are TRBV12-3 or TRBV12-4 and TRBJ2-7; D could derive from TRBD1 or TRBD2 (7 bases each). The CDR3, as DNA: TGTGCCAGCAGTTCCCAGGGGGGGCCATCCGAGCAGTACTTC. Residues: CASSSQGGPSEQYF.